This record looks at one T cell receptor (beta chain) sequence and its context. Its specific antigen is unknown. No base-level quality is on record; no much larger clone is a single base apart. This sample was included in a study of T-cell reconstitution after alpha-beta-depleted transplantation in children (TCRdb year 2016). A note on the overall study: Using TCR repertoire profiling, the study followed T-cell immune reconstitution in a quantitative way in children after TCRalphabeta/CD19-depleted allogeneic hematopoietic cell transplantation.

The method behind the library was PCR. TCRdb shows the sequencer as Illumina HiSeq 2500. Molecular barcoding was employed in the preparation of TCR libraries, with unique molecular identifiers being used to normalize TCRbeta repertoire quantification. In TCRdb, the public reads were trimmed at Q25 with fastp and aligned with MiXCR, with productive beta chains retained. Rows with a matching CDR3 protein are joined into one entry that keeps the most common DNA and genes. Counted in this sample were about 610,000 distinct CDR3 sequences; roughly a tenth of them appeared once. The ten largest make up roughly 3.9% of the sample. The clonotype originates from a human donor who donated a stem cell graft to a child with acute myeloid leukemia. Source: PBMCs from the stem cell graft donor, taken from the stem cell graft.

The nucleotide sequence reads as follows: TGTGCCACCAGGGGAGAGGGGGGCGGCAATCAGCCCCAGCATTTT. This gives the protein CATRGEGGGNQPQHF. The chain joins TRBV24-1 to TRBJ1-5; a tentative D match to TRBD1 spans 6 bases. The CDR3 covers 15 residues, taking in both the cysteine and the phenylalanine. The kept DNA is CDR3 alone, 45 bases in frame from the first base. Sequences KGHDR (CDR1) and SFDVKD (CDR2) are obtained from the germline V gene. V sheds 7 bases and J sheds 2 bases, leaving 14 bases between their ends.